The 22 T cell receptor beta chains below all came from one sample that was sequenced in a study of T cell clonality in common variable immunodeficiency. Sequencing used immunoSEQ multiplex PCR; TCRdb keeps in-frame clones, though not all of them. The data show 45,000 to 55,000 clones, with none appearing a single time. The sequenced sample was peripheral blood mononuclear cells. Receptors were obtained from a person aged 18 to 75 in good health.

This clone occurred many times. The read ends 3 residues before the CDR3 terminus; that terminus is restored from the germline J gene. This chain uses TRBV2 with TRBJ2-2; 14 bases are a match to TRBD2. In germline, CDR1 is SNHLY, CDR2 FYNNEI. The CDR3 covers 16 residues. The V and J ends lost 6 bases and 4 bases, in that order; junction bases with no gene match: 4. The CDR3 sequence is CASRRLAGGTTGELFF. The DNA read from the CDR3 is TGTGCCAGCAGACGACTAGCGGGAGGGACCACCGGGGAG.

This clone was seen repeatedly, ten times or more. The read halts 3 residues ahead of the CDR3 end, with the missing end drawn from the germline J gene. This chain links TRBV19 with TRBJ1-1; the match to TRBD1 covers 8 bases. This CDR3 region has 15 residues. J lost 1 base, V lost 5 bases, and 6 bases had no gene match. Germline V gene sequence: CDR1 LNHDA, CDR2 SQIVND (reference sequence). CDR3 amino acids: CASSPSTGENTEAFF. The DNA read from the CDR3 is TGTGCCAGTAGTCCCTCGACAGGGGAGAACACTGAA.

This clone was counted many times. An end of the junction differs from the germline gene, which may be a read error. The read terminates 3 residues ahead of where the CDR3 ends, so the germline J gene completes it. The chain uses TRBV28 and TRBJ1-4; the match to TRBD1 covers 7 bases. The CDR3 is 15 residues long. Germline V CDR1 and CDR2: MDHEN, SYDVKM. The sequenced CDR3 bases are TGTGCCACCAGTACCCTACAGGGGTTAAACGAAAAA. Residues: CATSTLQGLNEK. The entire CDR3 protein reads CATSTLQGLNEKLFF.

At least ten counts were recorded for this clone. The read comes to an end 3 residues before the CDR3 does, leaving the germline J gene to fill in the end. This chain connects TRBV12-3 or TRBV12-4 to TRBJ2-1; the D gene is possibly TRBD2 (7 bases). The CDR3 is made up of 13 amino acids. Trimming pared 5 bases from V and 8 bases from J, leaving 13 bases between. The CDR3 protein is CASSRGGNDEQFF. The CDR3 bases that were read are TGTGCCAGCAGTCGCGGGGGCAATGATGAG.

The table lists this clone with many counts. The CDR3 is cut off 3 residues early in the read; its end comes from the germline J gene. The V gene is TRBV5-1, the J gene TRBJ2-5, with TRBD2 matching 10 bases. CDR1 is SGHRS and CDR2 is YFSETQ in the germline V gene. The junction had 4 bases not matched to a gene; V was cut back by 0 bases and J by 2 bases. The CDR3 length is 16 residues. The sequenced CDR3 bases are TGCGCCAGCAGCTTGGGAGCGGGAGGGTTGCAAGAGACC. It is translated as CASSLGAGGLQET. The whole CDR3 sequence is CASSLGAGGLQETQYF.

This clone was observed many times. The sequence runs out 3 residues before the end of the CDR3; the remainder is reconstructed from the germline J gene. This same CDR3 is encoded by further DNA sequences in the sample. The rearrangement links TRBV4-1 to TRBJ2-7; the D gene is possibly TRBD1 (6 bases). Germline V gives CDR1 MGHRA, CDR2 YSYEKL. The CDR3 runs to 18 residues. V shed 1 base and J shed 0 bases, with 19 bases lying between them. Incomplete CDR3 DNA: TGCGCCAGCAGCCAAGGATGGCCCACAGGGAGTAGCTCCTACGAG. Translated, it gives CASSQGWPTGSSSYE. The full CDR3 is CASSQGWPTGSSSYEQYF.

This clone has at least ten counts. The read falls 3 residues short of the CDR3 end, and the missing part is taken from the germline J gene. V gene TRBV5-6 combines with J gene TRBJ1-2; the D gene is possibly TRBD1 (5 bases). Germline-derived CDR1 and CDR2 are SGHDT and YYEEEE. The CDR3 loop spans 11 amino acids. The CDR3 region is CASSWGRGYTF. The covered CDR3 bases are TGTGCCAGCAGCTGGGGCCGGGGC.

In its sample, this clone was seen many times. The CDR3 end falls 3 residues outside the read, so it is completed with the germline J gene. The chain employs TRBV6-2 or TRBV6-3 and TRBJ2-3, with TRBD2 matching over 14 bases. The CDR3 is 16 residues long. J lost 6 bases, V lost 6 bases, and 8 bases had no gene match. Per the germline V gene, CDR1 is MNHEY and CDR2 is SVGEGT. CDR3 region: CASRRLAGGLGDTQYF. Partial CDR3 DNA: TGTGCCAGCAGGCGACTAGCGGGAGGGCTGGGGGATACG.

This clone was recorded at least ten times. CDR3 bases read: TGTGCCAGCAGCCCTAACTACGAG. Encoded protein: CASSPNYE. The complete CDR3 reads CASSPNYEQYF. The V call is TRBV2, the J call TRBJ2-7; D ambiguous. The CDR3 end falls 3 residues outside the read, so it is completed with the germline J gene. V lost 6 bases to trimming and J lost 3 bases, with 6 bases between them. CDR1 SNHLY and CDR2 FYNNEI come from the germline V gene. This CDR3 has 11 residues.

This clone was counted many times. The read gets to within 3 residues of the CDR3 end, and the germline J gene fills in the rest. The chain combines TRBV4-2 with TRBJ1-2; D gene unclear. The V gene lost 0 bases and the J gene lost 4 bases, with 12 bases spanning the gap. This CDR3 contains 15 residues. CDR1 is LGHNA, CDR2 YNFKEQ, per germline. The covered CDR3 bases are TGTGCCAGCAGCCAAGATCTTAGGGTACCCTATGGC. The encoded protein is CASSQDLRVPYG. The full CDR3 is CASSQDLRVPYGYTF.

The table lists this clone with many counts. The sequence runs out 3 residues before the end of the CDR3; the remainder is reconstructed from the germline J gene. This chain joins TRBV20-1 and TRBJ1-1; a weak D match, TRBD1 (6 bases). Trimming removed 5 bases at V and 3 bases at J, with 16 bases between. The germline V gene encodes CDR1 DFQATT and CDR2 SNEGSKA (reference sequence). The CDR3 runs to 14 residues. The CDR3 loop is CSACKPTGYTEAFF. The CDR3 bases that were read are TGCAGTGCTTGTAAACCAACAGGGTACACTGAA.

The CDR3 reads CASSEGVATNEKLFF. CDR3 DNA, as far as it was read: TGTGCCAGCAGCGAAGGGGTAGCAACTAATGAAAAA. The chain uses TRBV11-2 and TRBJ1-4; maybe TRBD1 (5 bases). The CDR3 end is not reached by the read, which stops 3 residues before it; the germline J gene fills it in. Trimming took 5 bases from V and 0 from J, leaving 10 bases between them. The germline V gene has CDR1 SGHAT and CDR2 FQNNGV. The CDR3 is made up of 15 amino acids.

This clone showed up many times. CDR3 amino acids: CAISGTSGRAYNEQFF. The CDR3 DNA, read in part, is TGTGCCATCAGTGGAACTAGCGGGAGGGCCTACAATGAG. The chain is built from TRBV10-3 and TRBJ2-1; 13 bases map to TRBD2. Read coverage stops 3 residues before the CDR3 terminus; the germline J gene supplies the remainder. Looked up from germline, CDR1 is ENHRY and CDR2 is SYGVKD. The CDR3 runs 16 residues. V gave up 4 bases and J gave up 2 bases; unmatched junction bases: 2.

Ten or more counts support this clone. Sequencing ends 3 residues short of the CDR3 end; the germline J gene provides the rest. The rearrangement joins TRBV5-1 to TRBJ1-2; 10 bases agree with TRBD1. Germline V gene lookup returns CDR1 SGHRS and CDR2 YFSETQ. This CDR3 is 14 amino acids long. The sequenced CDR3 bases are TGCGCCAGCAGTAATGCCGGGACAGGGGAAGGC. Translating it yields CASSNAGTGEG. The CDR3 reads in full as CASSNAGTGEGYTF.

This clone showed up many times. The CDR3 end lies 3 residues beyond the end of the read and is filled in from the germline J gene. The rearrangement joins TRBV7-2 to TRBJ2-1; D gene ambiguous. With 4 bases removed from V and 6 bases from J, the gap between germline ends came to 7 bases. The CDR3 covers 12 residues. Germline CDR1 is SGHTA and CDR2 is FQGNSA. CDR3 in amino acids: CASSSTRNEQFF. The DNA read from the CDR3 is TGTGCCAGCAGCTCCACTCGCAATGAG. Looking up the rest from reference TRBV7-2 and TRBJ2-1 gives the full variable domain: GAGVSQSPSNKVTEKGKDVELRCDPISGHTALYWYRQSLGQGLEFLIYFQGNSAPDKSGLPSDRFSAERTGGSVSTLTIQRTQQEDSAVYLCASSSTRNEQFFGPGTRLTVL.

The sample holds many counts of this clone. Sequencing ends 3 residues short of the CDR3 end; the germline J gene provides the rest. The V and J genes are TRBV20-1 and TRBJ2-1; perhaps TRBD2 as D (5 bases). There are 15 residues in the CDR3. Germline V gene lookup returns CDR1 DFQATT and CDR2 SNEGSKA (reference sequence). V dropped 4 bases and J dropped 2 bases, with 15 bases sitting between them. The CDR3 spells CSANSVSEPYNEQFF. The DNA read from the CDR3 is TGCAGTGCTAATTCGGTTAGCGAACCCTACAATGAG.

This clone was seen at least ten times. The read ends 3 residues early relative to the CDR3; the germline J gene fills the gap. This chain joins TRBV6-1 and TRBJ2-7, with a possible D match to TRBD1 (7 bases). CDR1 is MNHNS, CDR2 SASEGT, per germline. V dropped 3 bases and J dropped 1 base, with 13 bases sitting between them. The CDR3 runs to 15 residues. The CDR3 protein is CASSDLQGTSYEQYF. Incomplete CDR3 DNA: TGTGCCAGCAGTGATTTACAGGGGACTTCCTACGAG.

This clone was observed many times. The read ends 3 residues shy of where the CDR3 ends; the end is completed using the germline J gene. This chain joins TRBV18 and TRBJ2-3, with D maybe TRBD1 (6 bases). The germline CDR1 and CDR2 sequences are KGHSH and LQKENI. This CDR3 is 13 amino acids long. With 2 bases removed from V and 6 bases from J, the gap between germline ends came to 9 bases. The CDR3 here is CASSPSDRDTQYF. The sequenced CDR3 bases are TGTGCCAGCTCACCATCCGACAGGGATACG.

Many counts were recorded for this clone. The sequenced part of the CDR3 DNA is TGCGCCAGCGCAAAACAGGAGCTCTCATTGAACGAG. This translates into CASAKQELSLNE. The complete CDR3 protein is CASAKQELSLNEQYF. This chain connects TRBV4-1 to TRBJ2-7; tentative D call: TRBD1 (5 bases). The CDR3 extends 3 residues past the end of the read, so its final part is completed from the germline J gene. Germline CDR1 is MGHRA and CDR2 is YSYEKL. V lost 8 bases, J lost 5 bases, and 22 bases lay in between. CDR3 length equals 15 residues.

This clone has at least ten counts. The read comes to an end 3 residues before the CDR3 does, leaving the germline J gene to fill in the end. The chain uses TRBV20-1 and TRBJ2-5; 9 positions agree with TRBD2. Germline V gene sequence: CDR1 DFQATT, CDR2 SNEGSKA (reference sequence). Trimming cost V 0 bases and J 5 bases; bases outside gene matches: 7. There are 15 residues in the CDR3. The CDR3 DNA, read in part, is TGCAGTGCTAGAGATCTCGCGGGAGGGTCGGAGACC. It yields the protein CSARDLAGGSET. The complete CDR3 reads CSARDLAGGSETQYF.

Many counts were recorded for this clone. The read terminates 3 residues before the CDR3 end, so the remaining end is supplied by the germline J gene. The rearrangement links TRBV20-1 to TRBJ2-5; tentatively, D is TRBD1 or TRBD2 (6 bases each). The CDR3 spans 13 residues. The germline CDR1 and CDR2 sequences are DFQATT and SNEGSKA (reference sequence). V gave up 2 bases and J gave up 5 bases, with 12 bases separating them. CDR3: CSARRQGRETQYF. CDR3 bases read: TGCAGTGCTAGAAGGCAGGGGAGGGAGACC.

This clone has at least ten counts. CDR3: CASSLEAGSGSSTDTQYF. The covered CDR3 bases are TGTGCCAGCAGCTTAGAGGCTGGGAGCGGGAGTAGCACAGATACG. J is TRBJ2-3 and V is TRBV7-6; TRBD2 matches 8 bases. The read comes to an end 3 residues before the CDR3 does, leaving the germline J gene to fill in the end. The CDR3 spans 18 residues. Looked up from germline, CDR1 is SGHVS and CDR2 is FNYEAQ. Unmatched junction bases numbered 9, after V lost 1 base and J lost 0 bases.